The T cell receptor (beta chain) under discussion was sequenced for a study of cytomegalovirus exposure and HLA in healthy donors. This PCR relied on a set of 60 Vbeta primers and 13 Jbeta primers. Assay used: immunoSEQ multiplex PCR; TCRdb lists only in-frame clones, some missing. This repertoire comprises under 200,000 clones; its ten largest clones make up 2% to 2.5%. Germline V CDR1 and CDR2: MNHNS, SASEGT. Trimming shortened V by 1 base and J by 8 bases, and 6 bases separated the two germline ends. The CDR3 is made up of 12 amino acids. The receptor's source is a man under 40 in good health and CMV-seronegative. The sequencing input was PBMCs. The V gene is TRBV6-1, the J gene TRBJ1-3; D is uncertain. The CDR3 protein is CASSEVADTIYF. DNA of the CDR3: TGTGCCAGCAGTGAAGTAGCGGACACCATATATTTT.